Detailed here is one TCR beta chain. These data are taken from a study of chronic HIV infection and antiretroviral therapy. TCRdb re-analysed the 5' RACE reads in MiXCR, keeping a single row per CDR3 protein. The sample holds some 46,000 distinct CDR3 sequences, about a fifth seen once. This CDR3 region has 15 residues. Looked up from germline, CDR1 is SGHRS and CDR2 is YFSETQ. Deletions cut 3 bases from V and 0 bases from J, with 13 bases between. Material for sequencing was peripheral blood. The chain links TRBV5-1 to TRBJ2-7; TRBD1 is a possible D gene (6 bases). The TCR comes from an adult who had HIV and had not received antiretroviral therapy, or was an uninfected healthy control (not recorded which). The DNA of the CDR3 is TGCGCCAGCAGCTGGCAGGGGCAGAGCTCCTACGAGCAGTACTTC. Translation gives CASSWQGQSSYEQYF.